What follows are 15 T cell receptor beta chains derived from one specimen sequenced in a study of cytotoxic CD8 clonotypes in ibrutinib-treated CLL. Measured with immunoSEQ multiplex PCR; TCRdb has only the in-frame clones, and not every one. The sample holds about 200,000 clones, more than 65% seen once. This specimen consisted of PBMCs, obtained after 12 months of ibrutinib treatment. The receptors were sampled from a human donor with chronic lymphocytic leukemia.

This chain connects TRBV7-3 to TRBJ1-4; D not certain. The CDR3 sequence is 14 residues long. Trimming left V 6 bases short and J 7 bases short, with 15 bases between. The germline V gene has CDR1 SGHTA and CDR2 FQGTGA. As DNA, the CDR3 is TGTGCCAGCAGTCCCCCCCGGACCTTTGAAAAACTGTTTTTT. It is translated as CASSPPRTFEKLFF. The full variable domain, completed using reference TRBV7-3 and TRBJ1-4, is GAGVSQTPSNKVTEKGKYVELRCDPISGHTALYWYRQSLGQGPEFLIYFQGTGAADDSGLPNDRFFAVRPEGSVSTLKIQRTERGDSAVYLCASSPPRTFEKLFFGSGTQLSVL.

This clone has ten or more counts. The CDR3, as DNA: TGTGCCAGCAGCCCGTCCGGGACGGCCTATGGCTACACCTTC. It codes for CASSPSGTAYGYTF. The rearrangement uses TRBV9 and TRBJ1-2; D perhaps matches TRBD1 (5 bases). There are 14 residues in the CDR3. Trimming cost V 4 bases and J 4 bases, with 14 bases left between them. Germline V gene data show CDR1 as SGDLS and CDR2 as YYNGEE.

This clone was found once. This chain joins TRBV9 and TRBJ2-7; maybe TRBD1 (6 bases). This CDR3 comprises 14 residues. Germline V gene lookup returns CDR1 SGDLS and CDR2 YYNGEE. The V gene lost 3 bases and the J gene lost 5 bases, with 15 bases spanning the gap. CDR3 region: CASSAEQGRNEQYF. The CDR3 DNA sequence: TGTGCCAGCAGCGCCGAACAGGGAAGGAACGAGCAGTACTTC. Complete variable domain (other parts from reference TRBV9 and TRBJ2-7): DSGVTQTPKHLITATGQRVTLRCSPRSGDLSVYWYQQSLDQGLQFLIQYYNGEERAKGNILERFSAQQFPDLHSELNLSSLELGDSALYFCASSAEQGRNEQYFGPGTRLTVT.

The V and J genes are TRBV28 and TRBJ2-7; TRBD2 might be the D (5 bases). The CDR3 loop spans 13 amino acids. V lost 7 bases and J 2 bases, leaving 12 bases between the germline ends. Germline CDR1 reads MDHEN; CDR2 reads SYDVKM. CDR3 nucleotide sequence: TGTGCCAGCAACGTAGCGCTCCCCTACGAGCAGTACTTC. This codes for CASNVALPYEQYF.

The gene calls are TRBV7-9 and TRBJ2-3, with 11 bases lining up with TRBD2. After removal of 3 bases from V and 6 bases from J, the junction contained 8 bases not matched to a gene. This CDR3 is 16 amino acids long. Germline CDR1 SEHNR, CDR2 FQNEAQ (reference sequence). The CDR3 region has the DNA TGTGCCAGCAGCTTGTTAGCGGGAGGGCCCGGGGATACGCAGTATTTT. This sequence encodes CASSLLAGGPGDTQYF.

In this sample, this clone turned up a few times. The rearrangement joins TRBV4-2 to TRBJ2-1; 8 bases are a match to TRBD2. The CDR3 extends over 16 amino acids. J gave up 8 bases and V 1 base, and 10 bases lay outside the gene matches. CDR1 LGHNA and CDR2 YNFKEQ come from the germline V gene. The chain's CDR3 is CASSQVRGGASDEQFF. DNA of the CDR3: TGTGCCAGCAGCCAAGTTCGGGGGGGCGCGTCGGATGAGCAGTTCTTC.

The rearrangement joins TRBV2 to TRBJ1-2; D remains ambiguous. The germline V gene has CDR1 SNHLY and CDR2 FYNNEI. CDR3 size: 13 residues. The germline V and J ends were trimmed by 3 bases and 4 bases, with 9 bases remaining between them. CDR3: CASSESRGYGYTF. CDR3 nucleotide sequence: TGTGCCAGCAGTGAGTCTAGAGGCTATGGCTACACCTTC.

This chain uses TRBV5-1 with TRBJ2-1, with a weak D call TRBD2 (5 bases). The ends were cut back, 0 bases at V and 7 bases at J, with 17 bases in the middle. From germline, CDR1 is SGHRS and CDR2 YFSETQ. This CDR3 is 16 amino acids long. DNA of the CDR3: TGCGCCAGCAGCTTGGGGCCCGGGATTATAGGGAATGAGCAGTTCTTC. It specifies CASSLGPGIIGNEQFF.

The V gene is TRBV6-5, the J gene TRBJ1-1; tentatively, D is TRBD1 (6 bases). With 4 bases removed from V and 5 bases from J, the gap between germline ends came to 14 bases. Germline V gene lookup returns CDR1 MNHEY and CDR2 SVGAGI. The CDR3 spans 14 residues. Here the CDR3 reads CASSSPLRGTEAFF. In DNA form, the CDR3 reads TGTGCCAGCAGTTCACCCCTCAGGGGTACTGAAGCTTTCTTT.

The gene calls are TRBV30 and TRBJ2-3; D unresolved. Germline CDR1 reads GTSNPN; CDR2 reads SVGIG (reference sequence). V dropped 1 base and J dropped 2 bases, with 7 bases sitting between them. This CDR3 is built from 13 residues. The CDR3 loop is CAWSGQATDTQYF. CDR3 in DNA: TGTGCCTGGAGTGGGCAGGCCACAGATACGCAGTATTTT.

This clone appeared a few times. In nucleotides, the CDR3 is TGTGCCAGCGGGGAACAGGGGGGAAGTCAGCCCCAGCATTTT. Protein product: CASGEQGGSQPQHF. The chain employs TRBV6-4 and TRBJ1-5, with 8 positions matching TRBD1. This CDR3 has 14 residues. J lost 6 bases, V lost 8 bases, and 9 bases had no gene match. Germline V CDR1 and CDR2: MRHNA, SNTAGT.

The chain links TRBV6-5 to TRBJ2-7, with D unclear. Germline V gene sequence: CDR1 MNHEY, CDR2 SVGAGI. The CDR3 length is 11 residues. V lost 6 bases, J lost 7 bases, and 10 bases lay in between. DNA of the CDR3: TGTGCCAGCAGCTCCCCCGGGGAGCAGTACTTC. Translated, it gives CASSSPGEQYF.

The CDR3 reads CASSSSGRDPGELFF. The CDR3 DNA sequence: TGTGCCAGCAGTTCTAGCGGGAGGGACCCCGGGGAGCTGTTTTTT. The J gene is TRBJ2-2, the V gene TRBV27; the match to TRBD2 covers 12 bases. Trimming removed 4 bases from V and 6 bases from J; junction bases left unmatched: 3. This CDR3 comprises 15 residues. CDR1 is MNHEY and CDR2 is SMNVEV in the germline V gene (reference sequence).

This clone was recorded a few times. The chain employs TRBV29-1 and TRBJ2-5; no definite D call. This CDR3 spans 13 amino acids. Germline V gene data show CDR1 as SQVTM and CDR2 as ANQGSEA. Trimming took 2 bases from V and 3 from J, leaving 10 bases between them. CDR3 sequence (DNA): TGCAGCGTTGAACCGCGAGTCAAAGAGACCCAGTACTTC. Residues: CSVEPRVKETQYF.

The V gene is TRBV4-1, the J gene TRBJ1-1; D unresolved. V shed 3 bases and J shed 0 bases, with 11 bases lying between them. The CDR3 sequence is 15 residues long. Germline values: CDR1 MGHRA, CDR2 YSYEKL. CDR3: CASSHAARMNTEAFF. In DNA, the CDR3 is TGCGCCAGCAGCCATGCTGCCCGGATGAACACTGAAGCTTTCTTT.